This TCR beta chain was sequenced for a study of Ad26.COV2.S vaccination and SARS-CoV-2 variants. At the level of the study: Donor allocation was to the COV1001 Ad26.COV2.S trial arm. Points from the study as a whole: For non-spike TCRs, breadth in vaccine recipients resembled that in placebo recipients. It was reported that spike-specific CD8+ and CD4+ T cell responses were substantially broad after vaccination.

TCRdb keeps only in-frame clones here, not all; method: immunoSEQ multiplex PCR. In the table there are some 640,000 clones, 80% to 90% of which are singletons. Comments on this clone: Its target is not known.

CDR1 and CDR2 from the germline V gene are SGHKS and YYEKEE (reference sequence). V lost 0 bases, J lost 0 bases, and 7 bases lay in between. CDR3 length: 15 residues. Treatment meaning: 15 to 20 received Ad26.COV2.S at low or high dose, single or two shots; roughly 5 received placebo; per-sample allocation not given. It was on day 63 after the first vaccine or placebo injection that samples were taken. Donation was by an adult aged 18-55 years who was in Boston. V gene TRBV5-5 combines with J gene TRBJ1-3; D not resolved. Sequenced material: peripheral blood, taken in a trial of Ad26.COV2.S vaccine versus placebo. This clonotype was obtained from a person between 18 and 59 years old who received the Ad26.COV2.S COVID-19 vaccine or a placebo. CDR3 residues: CASSLERSSGNTIYF. The DNA for the CDR3 is TGTGCCAGCAGCTTGGAAAGGAGCTCTGGAAACACCATATATTTT.